This T cell receptor beta chain was retrieved from a study of blood T cells in healthy people across ages. Alongside a J-beta primer mix, a sample-barcoded 5' primer served in a second PCR lasting 7 to 11 cycles. A 12-random-nucleotide template-switch adaptor tagged each cDNA molecule. TCRdb re-analysed the 5' RACE reads in MiXCR, keeping a single row per CDR3 protein. The sample contains approximately 600,000 distinct CDR3 sequences, roughly three fifths of which appear only once. The CDR3 spans 15 residues. The germline CDR1 and CDR2 sequences are ENHRY and SYGVKD. Trimming stripped 4 bases from V and 0 bases from J, with 13 bases between.

The V and J genes are TRBV10-3 and TRBJ2-7; weak D call: TRBD2 (7 bases). The sample consisted of blood. The source of this sequence is a man between 60 and 75 years old in good health. The chain's CDR3 is CAISGPGGGSYEQYF. The CDR3 DNA reads TGTGCCATCAGTGGTCCGGGGGGCGGCTCCTACGAGCAGTACTTC.